The clone carrying this TCR beta chain appeared many times. Its antigen is not identified. The CDR3 length is 13 residues. Deletions cut 2 bases from V and 3 bases from J, with 7 bases between. Germline assignment: CDR1 MGHRA and CDR2 YSYEKL. PCR was performed a second time for about 6 to 11 cycles using a sample-barcoded 5' primer and a J-beta primer mix. TCRdb recomputed calls from the 5' RACE reads with MiXCR, one row per CDR3 protein. The sample has some 1.7 million distinct CDR3 sequences, 28% seen once. The data belong to a study of blood T cells in healthy people across ages. Findings and limits, study-wide: Diversity was higher, and naive CD4+ cells more numerous, in long-lived donors than in aged donors.

The chain joins TRBV4-1 to TRBJ1-2; the D is unclear. The clonotype was recovered from a woman younger than 45 in good health. Sequencing used blood. The CDR3 loop reads CASSQNSYYGYTF. CDR3 coding DNA: TGCGCCAGCAGCCAAAACAGTTACTATGGCTACACCTTC.